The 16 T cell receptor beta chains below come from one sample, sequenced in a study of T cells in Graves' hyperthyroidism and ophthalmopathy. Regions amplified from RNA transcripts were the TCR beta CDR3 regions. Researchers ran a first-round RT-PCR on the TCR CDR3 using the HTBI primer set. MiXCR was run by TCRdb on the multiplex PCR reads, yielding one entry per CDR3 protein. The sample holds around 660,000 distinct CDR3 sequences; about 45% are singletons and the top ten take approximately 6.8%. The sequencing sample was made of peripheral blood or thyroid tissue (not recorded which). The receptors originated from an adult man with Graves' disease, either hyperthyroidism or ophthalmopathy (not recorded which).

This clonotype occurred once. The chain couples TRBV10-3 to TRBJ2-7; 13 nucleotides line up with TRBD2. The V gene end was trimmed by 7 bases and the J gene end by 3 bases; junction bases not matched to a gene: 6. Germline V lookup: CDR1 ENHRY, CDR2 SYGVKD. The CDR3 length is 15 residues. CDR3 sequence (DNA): TGTGCCATCACCCAGGGGACTAGCGGGATCTACGAGCAGTACTTC. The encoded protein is CAITQGTSGIYEQYF.

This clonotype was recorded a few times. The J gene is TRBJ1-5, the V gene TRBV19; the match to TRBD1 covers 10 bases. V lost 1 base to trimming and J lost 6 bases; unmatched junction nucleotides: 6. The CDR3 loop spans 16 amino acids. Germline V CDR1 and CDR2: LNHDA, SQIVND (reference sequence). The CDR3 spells CASSIADRGIVQPQHF. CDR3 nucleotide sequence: TGTGCCAGTAGTATAGCGGACAGGGGGATCGTTCAGCCCCAGCATTTT.

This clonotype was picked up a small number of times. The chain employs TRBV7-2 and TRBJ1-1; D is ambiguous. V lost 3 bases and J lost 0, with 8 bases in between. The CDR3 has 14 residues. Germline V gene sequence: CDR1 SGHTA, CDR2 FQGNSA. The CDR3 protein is CASSLTTMNTEAFF. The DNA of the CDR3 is TGTGCCAGCAGCTTGACGACGATGAACACTGAAGCTTTCTTT. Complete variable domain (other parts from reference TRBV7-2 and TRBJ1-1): GAGVSQSPSNKVTEKGKDVELRCDPISGHTALYWYRQSLGQGLEFLIYFQGNSAPDKSGLPSDRFSAERTGGSVSTLTIQRTQQEDSAVYLCASSLTTMNTEAFFGQGTRLTVV.

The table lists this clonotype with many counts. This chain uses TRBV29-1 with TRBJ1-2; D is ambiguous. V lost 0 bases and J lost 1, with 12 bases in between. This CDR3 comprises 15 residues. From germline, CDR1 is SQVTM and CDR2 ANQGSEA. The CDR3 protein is CSVEDVGIVNYGYTF. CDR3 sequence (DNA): TGCAGCGTTGAAGACGTGGGCATTGTTAACTATGGCTACACCTTC.

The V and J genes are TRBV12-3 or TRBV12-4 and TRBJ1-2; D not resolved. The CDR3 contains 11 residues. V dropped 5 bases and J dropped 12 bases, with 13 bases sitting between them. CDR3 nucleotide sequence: TGTGCCAGCAGTATCTCGTCGGGAAACACCTTC. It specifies CASSISSGNTF.

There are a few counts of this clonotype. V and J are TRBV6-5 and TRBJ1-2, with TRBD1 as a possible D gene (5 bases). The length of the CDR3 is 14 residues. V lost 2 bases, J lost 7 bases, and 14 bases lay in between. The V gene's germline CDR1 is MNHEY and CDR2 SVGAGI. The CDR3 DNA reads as TGTGCCAGCAGTTACAATCGGGACCGGGCTGGCTACACCTTC. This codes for CASSYNRDRAGYTF.

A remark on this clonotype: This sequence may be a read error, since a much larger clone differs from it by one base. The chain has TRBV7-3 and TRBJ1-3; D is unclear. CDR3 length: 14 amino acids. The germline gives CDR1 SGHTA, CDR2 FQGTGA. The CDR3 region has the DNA TGTGCCGGCAGCTTGGATGGACCTGCCAACACCATATATTTT. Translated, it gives CAGSLDGPANTIYF. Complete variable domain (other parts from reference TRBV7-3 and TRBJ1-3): GAGVSQTPSNKVTEKGKYVELRCDPISGHTALYWYRQSLGQGPEFLIYFQGTGAADDSGLPNDRFFAVRPEGSVSTLKIQRTERGDSAVYLCAGSLDGPANTIYFGEGSWLTVV.

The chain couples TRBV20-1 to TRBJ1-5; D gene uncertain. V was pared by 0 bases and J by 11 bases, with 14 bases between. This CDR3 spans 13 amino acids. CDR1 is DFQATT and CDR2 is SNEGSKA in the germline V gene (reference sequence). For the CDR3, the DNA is TGCAGTGCTAGAGATGGGTTAGTCGAGACCCAGCATTTT. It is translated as CSARDGLVETQHF.

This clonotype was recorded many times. CDR3 sequence: CASSQGLAGGYEQYF. The CDR3 DNA reads as TGTGCCAGCAGCCAGGGGCTAGCGGGAGGGTACGAGCAGTACTTC. The genes are TRBV7-2 and TRBJ2-7, with 12 bases matching TRBD2. The trim removed 5 bases at V and 4 bases at J, leaving 6 bases unmatched. The germline gives CDR1 SGHTA, CDR2 FQGNSA. This CDR3 contains 15 residues.

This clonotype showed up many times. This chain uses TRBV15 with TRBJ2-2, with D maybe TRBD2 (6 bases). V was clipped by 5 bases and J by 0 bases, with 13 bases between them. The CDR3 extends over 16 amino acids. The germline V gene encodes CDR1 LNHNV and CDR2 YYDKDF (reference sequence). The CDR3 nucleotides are TGTGCCACCAGCCCCTGGGAGGACCCGAACACCGGGGAGCTGTTTTTT. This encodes CATSPWEDPNTGELFF.

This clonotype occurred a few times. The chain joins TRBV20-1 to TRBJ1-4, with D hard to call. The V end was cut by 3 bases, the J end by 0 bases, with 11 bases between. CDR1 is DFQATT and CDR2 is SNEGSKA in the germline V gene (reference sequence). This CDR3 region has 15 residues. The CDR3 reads CSASEDSATNEKLFF. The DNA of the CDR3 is TGCAGTGCTAGCGAGGATTCCGCAACTAATGAAAAACTGTTTTTT.

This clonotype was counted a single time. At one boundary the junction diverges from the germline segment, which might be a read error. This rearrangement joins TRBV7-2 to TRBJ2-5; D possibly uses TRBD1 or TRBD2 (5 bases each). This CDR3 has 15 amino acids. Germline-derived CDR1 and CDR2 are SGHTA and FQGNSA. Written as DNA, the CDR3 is TGTGCCAGCACCTTACAGAGAGGGGTGCAAGAGACCCAGTACTTC. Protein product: CASTLQRGVQETQYF.

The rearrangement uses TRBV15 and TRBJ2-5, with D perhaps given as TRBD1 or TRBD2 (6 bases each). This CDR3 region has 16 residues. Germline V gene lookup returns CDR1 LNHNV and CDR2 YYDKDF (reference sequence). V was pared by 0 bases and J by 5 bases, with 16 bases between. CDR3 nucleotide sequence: TGTGCCACCAGCAGAGATCGGTCAGGGGACTCCGAGACCCAGTACTTC. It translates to CATSRDRSGDSETQYF.

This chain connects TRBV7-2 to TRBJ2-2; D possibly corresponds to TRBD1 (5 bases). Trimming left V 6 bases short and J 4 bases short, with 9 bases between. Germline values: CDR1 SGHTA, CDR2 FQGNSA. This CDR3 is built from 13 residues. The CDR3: CASRSGSTGELFF. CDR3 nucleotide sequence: TGTGCCAGCAGATCAGGGTCCACCGGGGAGCTGTTTTTT.

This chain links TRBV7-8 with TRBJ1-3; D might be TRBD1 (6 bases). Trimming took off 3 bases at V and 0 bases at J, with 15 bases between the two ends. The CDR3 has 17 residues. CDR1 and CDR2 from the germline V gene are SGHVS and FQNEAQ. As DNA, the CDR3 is TGTGCCAGCAGCTTGTGGGGGGCGGCTGACTCTGGAAACACCATATATTTT. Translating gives CASSLWGAADSGNTIYF. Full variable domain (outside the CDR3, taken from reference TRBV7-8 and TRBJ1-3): GAGVSQSPRYKVAKRGQDVALRCDPISGHVSLFWYQQALGQGPEFLTYFQNEAQLDKSGLPSDRFFAERPEGSVSTLKIQRTQQEDSAVYLCASSLWGAADSGNTIYFGEGSWLTVV.

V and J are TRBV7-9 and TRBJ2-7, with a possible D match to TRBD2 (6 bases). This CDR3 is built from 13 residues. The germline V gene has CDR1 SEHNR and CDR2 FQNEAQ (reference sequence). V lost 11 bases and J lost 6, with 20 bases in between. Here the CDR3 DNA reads TGTGCCTGGAGTGCGGACCGGCGGGGCGAGCAGTACTTC. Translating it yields CAWSADRRGEQYF.